The 4 T cell receptor beta chains listed next were all sequenced from one sample in a study of patients and donors after allogeneic stem cell transplantation. TCRdb fed the RT-PCR reads into MiXCR, producing one record per CDR3 protein. The profile covers 400,000 to 500,000 distinct CDR3 sequences, with 16% appearing a single time and 6.5% to 7.5% taken by the ten largest. Specimen: blood, either unsorted or a sorted T cell fraction (not recorded which). The receptors stem from a human donor who was either an allogeneic HSCT recipient or a stem cell or donor lymphocyte infusion donor (not recorded which). It is not recorded whose cells these are; they may come from a transplant donor.

The chain is built from TRBV4-2 and TRBJ2-3; 7 nucleotides align to TRBD2. Germline V gene data show CDR1 as LGHNA and CDR2 as YNFKEQ. CDR3 length: 15 residues. The V and J ends lost 1 base and 3 bases, in that order; junction bases with no gene match: 4. CDR3 sequence reads: CASSQVSLATDTQYF. The CDR3 nucleotides read TGTGCCAGCAGCCAAGTCTCACTAGCGACAGATACGCAGTATTTT.

The chain has TRBV4-1 and TRBJ2-1; D might be TRBD1 or TRBD2, each matching 6 bases. Germline CDR1 is MGHRA and CDR2 is YSYEKL. The V end lost 0 bases, the J end lost 2 bases, and 11 bases lay between the germline ends. This CDR3 comprises 16 residues. The CDR3 reads CASSQDKGGPYNEQFF. The CDR3 region has the DNA TGCGCCAGCAGCCAAGATAAGGGGGGCCCCTACAATGAGCAGTTCTTC.

The chain has TRBV7-3 and TRBJ2-1; 8 nucleotides agree with TRBD2. The CDR3 has 15 residues. V was clipped by 3 bases and J by 4 bases; unmatched bases: 5. From germline, CDR1 is SGHTA and CDR2 FQGTGA. The CDR3 DNA reads TGTGCCAGCAGCTTGAGCGGGAGCCCATACAATGAGCAGTTCTTC. As protein: CASSLSGSPYNEQFF.

This clonotype was observed at least ten times. This sequence joins TRBV5-1 and TRBJ2-1, with TRBD2 matching 7 bases. Per germline, CDR1 SGHRS and CDR2 YFSETQ. Trimming removed 4 bases from V and 9 bases from J; junction bases left unmatched: 19. This CDR3 has 17 amino acids. The CDR3: CASSDDWGGAQKGEQFF. The CDR3 coding sequence is TGCGCCAGCAGCGATGATTGGGGGGGAGCTCAGAAGGGTGAGCAGTTCTTC.